This T cell receptor (beta chain) was retrieved from a study of OX40 agonist ivuxolimab in advanced cancers. Trimming removed 3 bases from V and 10 bases from J, with 15 bases in between. The CDR3 loop spans 14 amino acids. Germline V gene data show CDR1 as SNHLY and CDR2 as FYNNEI. Cycle 7 day 1, cycle 4 day 1, and baseline were the timepoints at which blood was sampled. Profiling relied on immunoSEQ multiplex PCR, and the TCRdb table lists in-frame clones only, not all of them. The table includes 70,000 to 85,000 clones, 84% detected once. The material was CD4+ or CD8+ T cells sorted from blood, obtained in a trial of the OX40 agonist ivuxolimab. The origin of this receptor is an adult with an advanced solid tumor such as melanoma, head and neck, liver or kidney cancer. The chain is built from TRBV2 and TRBJ1-4; D unclear. The CDR3 coding sequence is TGTGCCAGCAGTGAGTTACCTGAGGTCGGAAAACTGTTTTTT. This encodes CASSELPEVGKLFF.